This record looks at one T cell receptor (beta chain) sequence and its context. This clone's antigen is unknown. No base-level quality is on record; no much larger clone is a single base apart. The CDR3 goes from the cysteine to the phenylalanine over 15 residues. Only CDR3 DNA is held: 45 bases, read in frame from base 1. The V and J ends are trimmed by 6 bases and 0 bases, leaving 12 bases between them. The data belong to a study of CD8+CD57+ T cells in acquired aplastic anemia (dated by TCRdb to the late 2010s). Context from the whole study: On average, sorted CD4+ and CD8+ cells yielded roughly 3.4 ug of extracted DNA, with a range of 0.2 to 27.4 ug. Mean read counts for healthy donor samples were about 10.8 million for CD4+ cells and around 11 million for CD8+ cells.

Profiling of TCR beta VDJ combinations and CDR3 sequences used genomic DNA as the template. An Illumina HiSeq 2000 was the platform used for TCR repertoire sequencing. Concerning the study's data processing: TRBV/TRBJ rearrangement plots, CDR3 size and DJ length profiles, and Simpson's diversity index were used to assess repertoires. The most abundant DNA sequence in the deep sequencing data was defined as the immunodominant clone. CDR3 amino acid sequences were screened for sharing across subjects and were compared with published repertoires and the VDJdb database. Clones were called with MiXCR by TCRdb after fastp trimmed the public reads at Q25, and only in-frame beta chains were retained. CDR3 protein sequences are deduplicated, and each keeps its most common genes and DNA. V and J calls and clone size were set by TCRdb, not the authors. Recorded for this sample are a few hundred thousand distinct CDR3 sequences; around 72% of them occurred a single time. The ten largest clonotypes hold 4% of the sample.

In this study, sorted CD4+ and CD8+ T cells from the blood of healthy subjects and of severe aplastic anemia patients had their TCR repertoires deep-sequenced. Ficoll-Paque density gradient centrifugation was used to isolate peripheral blood mononuclear cells. Before DNA extraction, CD4+ and CD8+ T cells were sorted by FACS or by magnetic beads. The paper's findings and limits, for the study overall: Around 30 CD8+ CDR3 sequences were found in both patients and controls but appeared to be highly expressed in patients and within the immunodominant clones of the patients. CD8+ Simpson's diversity did not differ significantly between patients and healthy controls (P=0.060).

The receptor chain draws on TRBV12-3 or TRBV12-4 and TRBJ1-5; the D gene identity is not certain. The sequence came from a human donor in good health, serving as a control. The sequenced material came from sorted CD4+, CD8+, or CD8+CD57+ T cells (not recorded which) from PBMCs. The CDR3 amino acid sequence is: CASRSLVDSNQPQHF. The bases are TGTGCCAGCAGAAGTCTAGTGGATAGCAATCAGCCCCAGCATTTT.